These 2 T cell receptor beta chains share one sample of origin, sequenced in a study of shared clonotypes between healthy human individuals. CD45RO negativity and positive selection for CCR7 defined naive CD8 cells, a population that excluded terminally differentiated effector memory CD45RA+ cells. Some clones are missing from TCRdb's copy, which holds only in-frame ones; the method was immunoSEQ multiplex PCR. The sample yields about 680,000 clones, 90% to 95% seen once. Specimen: naive CD8+ T cells sorted from blood. The receptors were gathered from a man aged 30-40 years in good health.

The chain employs TRBV9 and TRBJ1-2; weak D call: TRBD1 (5 bases). This CDR3 is built from 17 residues. Trimming stripped 4 bases from V and 2 bases from J, with 21 bases between. CDR1 and CDR2 (germline): SGDLS, YYNGEE. The CDR3 here is CASSPREGALTNYGYTF. The CDR3 DNA is TGTGCCAGCAGCCCCCGAGAAGGGGCCTTAACCAACTATGGCTACACCTTC.

The J gene is TRBJ2-2, the V gene TRBV27; D unresolved. Trimming removed 8 bases at V and 1 base at J, with 8 bases between. Germline CDR1 MNHEY, CDR2 SMNVEV (reference sequence). The CDR3 totals 13 residues. The CDR3 DNA sequence: TGTGCCAGCGGACGCGTGAACACCGGGGAGCTGTTTTTT. It encodes CASGRVNTGELFF.